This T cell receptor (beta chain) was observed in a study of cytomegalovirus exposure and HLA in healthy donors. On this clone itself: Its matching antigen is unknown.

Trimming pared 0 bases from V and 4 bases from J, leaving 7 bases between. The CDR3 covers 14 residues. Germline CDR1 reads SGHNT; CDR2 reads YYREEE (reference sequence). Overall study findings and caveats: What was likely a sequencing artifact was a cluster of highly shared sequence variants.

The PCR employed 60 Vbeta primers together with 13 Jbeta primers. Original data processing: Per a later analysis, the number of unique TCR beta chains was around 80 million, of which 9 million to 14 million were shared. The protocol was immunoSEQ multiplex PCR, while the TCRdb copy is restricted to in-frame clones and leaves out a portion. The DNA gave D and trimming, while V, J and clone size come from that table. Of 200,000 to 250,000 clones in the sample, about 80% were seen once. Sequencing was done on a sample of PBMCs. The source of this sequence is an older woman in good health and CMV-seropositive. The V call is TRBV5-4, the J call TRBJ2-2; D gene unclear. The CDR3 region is CASSLGASTGELFF. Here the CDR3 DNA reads TGTGCCAGCAGCTTGGGGGCGAGCACCGGGGAGCTGTTTTTT.